What follows describes a single T cell receptor (beta chain). This specimen belongs to a study of T cell changes during pregnancy in multiple sclerosis. CDR3 size: 12 residues. CDR1 and CDR2 from the germline V gene are GTSNPN and SVGIG (reference sequence). V was clipped by 2 bases and J by 8 bases, with 10 bases between them. TCRdb's copy holds only in-frame clones and misses some; the assay was immunoSEQ multiplex PCR. The sample has roughly 68,000 clones, about 91% seen once. This clonotype was obtained from a female donor in good health, enrolled as a control in a pregnancy study. The starting material was peripheral blood, obtained in the second trimester of pregnancy. This rearrangement joins TRBV30 to TRBJ1-3; no clear D. The CDR3 DNA sequence: TGTGCCTGGAGTTTGCGTTTGGACACCATATATTTT. Its translation is CAWSLRLDTIYF.